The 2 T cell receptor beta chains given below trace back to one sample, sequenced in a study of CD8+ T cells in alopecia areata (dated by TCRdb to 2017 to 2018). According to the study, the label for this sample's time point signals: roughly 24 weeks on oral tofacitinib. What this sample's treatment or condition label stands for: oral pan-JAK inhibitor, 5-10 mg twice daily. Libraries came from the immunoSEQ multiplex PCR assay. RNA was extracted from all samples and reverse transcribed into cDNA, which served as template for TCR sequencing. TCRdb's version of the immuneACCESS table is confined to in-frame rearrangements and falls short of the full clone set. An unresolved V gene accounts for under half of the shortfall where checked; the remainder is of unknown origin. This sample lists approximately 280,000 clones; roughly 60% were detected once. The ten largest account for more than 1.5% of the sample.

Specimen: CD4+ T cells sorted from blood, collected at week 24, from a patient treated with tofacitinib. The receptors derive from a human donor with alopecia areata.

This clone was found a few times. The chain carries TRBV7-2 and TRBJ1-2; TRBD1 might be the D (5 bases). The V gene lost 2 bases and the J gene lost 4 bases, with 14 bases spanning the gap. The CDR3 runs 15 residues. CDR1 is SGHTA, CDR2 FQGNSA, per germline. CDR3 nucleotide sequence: TGTGCCAGCAGCTTACAGGGAACGGGCCCCTATGGCTACACCTTC. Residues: CASSLQGTGPYGYTF.

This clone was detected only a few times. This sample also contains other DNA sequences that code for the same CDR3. CDR3 in DNA: TGTGCCAGCAGTAGGACAGCTAGCACAGATACGCAGTATTTT. Its protein is CASSRTASTDTQYF. The rearrangement joins TRBV6-5 to TRBJ2-3; TRBD1 might be the D (6 bases). CDR3 size: 14 residues. The V gene lost 5 bases and the J gene lost 0 bases, with 9 bases spanning the gap. Germline V gene data show CDR1 as MNHEY and CDR2 as SVGAGI.